Listed below are T cell receptor beta chains from one sample, sequenced in a study of T cell clones after liver transplantation. No cognate antigen is known for these TCRs. Clones were sequenced by immunoSEQ multiplex PCR, and TCRdb holds only the in-frame ones, with some missing. The repertoire holds over 1,000 clones, with 40% as singletons. Material for sequencing was CD4+ T cells from cultured PBMCs. The receptor source for this set is a human patient who received a liver transplant. Among the T cells, some may be from the graft donor. CDR3s include the opening cysteine and the closing phenylalanine or tryptophan. D genes are given only for firm matches. The size field is filled for only some rows; it gives once, few, many or a size class.

TGTGCCAGCCGACCGGGACTAGCAAACACCGGGGAGCTGTTTTTT CASRPGLANTGELFF TRBJ2-2 TRBD2 TRBV6-6 -
TGTGCCAGCAGGCTTTCCAAGGGAGCTTTCTTT CASRLSKGAFF TRBJ1-1 - TRBV14 few
TGTGCCAGCAGTGGGCTCGTGACGACCACCGGGGAGCTGTTTTTT CASSGLVTTTGELFF TRBJ2-2 - TRBV2 few
TGTGCCAGCAGCTTAGTTGTGGGACATGCCCCCTACGAGCAGTACTTC CASSLVVGHAPYEQYF TRBJ2-7 - TRBV7-9 once
TGCAGCGGGGGGGCCGGGAGGGGGCTAGAAGCTTTCTTT CSGGAGRGLEAFF TRBJ1-1 TRBD1 TRBV29-1 few
TGTGCCAGCAGTGCCCCCATACAGGGTAAAAGCACAGATACGCAGTATTTT CASSAPIQGKSTDTQYF TRBJ2-3 - TRBV6-4 few
TGTGCCAGCAGCTTACAGGGCGGTAGGTCCCCCGCGTTCTTC CASSLQGGRSPAFF TRBJ2-1 - TRBV11-3 few
TGTGCCAGTAGTCCACGGGACAGGGTCGTGTGGAGCAATCAGCCCCAGCATTTT CASSPRDRVVWSNQPQHF TRBJ1-5 TRBD1 TRBV19 few
TGTGCCAGCAGCCCCCGGGGACTAGCGGGAGGGGAGACCCAGTACTTC CASSPRGLAGGETQYF TRBJ2-5 TRBD2 TRBV11-2 -
TGTGCCAGCAGCTTAACGGCGGGGGGAAATGAGCAGTTCTTC CASSLTAGGNEQFF TRBJ2-1 TRBD2 TRBV7-3 -
TGTGCCAGCAGCGCGTCTACAGGGACAGATACGCAGTATTTT CASSASTGTDTQYF TRBJ2-3 - TRBV7-2 -
TGTGCCATCGGAAGGAGTGGAGATACGCAGTATTTT CAIGRSGDTQYF TRBJ2-3 - TRBV10-3 -
TGTGCCAGCTCACCGGGACAGGGGGCCCCAGATACGCAGTATTTT CASSPGQGAPDTQYF TRBJ2-3 TRBD1 TRBV18 -
TGTGCCAGCAGCTTAGTCCAGGACGTTGCGCAGTATTTT CASSLVQDVAQYF TRBJ2-3 - TRBV11-2 medium-sized
TGTGCCAGCAGCTTAGTTGTGGGACATGCCCCCTACGAGCAGTACTTC CASSLVVGHAPYEQYF TRBJ2-7 - TRBV11-2 -
TGTGCCAGCAGCTTGGATTCGGTAGGTCGGGAGCAGTACTTC CASSLDSVGREQYF TRBJ2-7 - TRBV5-3 -
TGCGCCAGCAAAATGGAGGAGGCTGCCCCCCATGAGCAGTTCTTC CASKMEEAAPHEQFF TRBJ2-1 - TRBV5-1 -
TGTGCCAGCAGCCCCCAACCGGGACAGGGACTTAATGAGCAGTTCTTC CASSPQPGQGLNEQFF TRBJ2-1 TRBD1 TRBV5-4 few
TGTGCCAGCAGTTCGACTAGCGGGACGTACGAGCAGTACTTC CASSSTSGTYEQYF TRBJ2-7 TRBD2 TRBV6-6 -
TGTGCCAGCAGCTTAGCGTACACAGATACGCAGTATTTT CASSLAYTDTQYF TRBJ2-3 - TRBV7-2 -
TGTGCCAGTAGTTGCCTCGGGGGAGGGGGGGCGAGGTATACGCAGTATTTT CASSCLGGGGARYTQYF TRBJ2-3 - TRBV19 -
TGTGCCAGCTCACCGATTAGCGGGACAGAGCAGTTCTTC CASSPISGTEQFF TRBJ2-1 TRBD2 TRBV18 large
TGTGCCAGCAGCCAGCCGCAGGGGGCAGGAGAGACCCAGTACTTC CASSQPQGAGETQYF TRBJ2-5 TRBD1 TRBV4-2 large
TGTGCCAGCAGCTTAGTCAGCACCGGGGAGCTGTTTTTT CASSLVSTGELFF TRBJ2-2 - TRBV11-2 -
TGTGCCAGCAGCTTTTGGACTAGCGGATGGGGAGATACGCAGTATTTT CASSFWTSGWGDTQYF TRBJ2-3 TRBD2 TRBV5-4 -
TGTGCCAGCAGCGTACAGTTCCGGGAGCAGTACTTC CASSVQFREQYF TRBJ2-7 - TRBV7-2 -
TGTGCCAGCAGCTTGCCGGGTTGGAATCAGCCCCAGCATTTT CASSLPGWNQPQHF TRBJ1-5 - TRBV5-4 -
TGTGCCAGCAGGGGAGGGACTAGCGTCTACGAGCAGTACTTC CASRGGTSVYEQYF TRBJ2-7 TRBD2 TRBV6-6 -
TGTGCCAGCTCACCTCCCCCCTTTACAGGGAACACTGAAGCTTTCTTT CASSPPPFTGNTEAFF TRBJ1-1 - TRBV18 -
TGCGCCAGCAGCACCCTGGACAGTACGTCCTACGAGCAGTACTTC CASSTLDSTSYEQYF TRBJ2-7 - TRBV5-1 medium-sized
TGTGCCATCAGGGCAGAGAATGAAAAACTGTTTTTT CAIRAENEKLFF TRBJ1-4 - TRBV6-5 -
TGTGCCAGCAGCCAAGATCTAAGCGGGGGACCTCTTCCTAACGAGCAGTACTTC CASSQDLSGGPLPNEQYF TRBJ2-7 TRBD2 TRBV5-5 -
TGTGCCAGCAGCTTAGGGGTAGGGTCCAATGAGCAGTTCTTC CASSLGVGSNEQFF TRBJ2-1 - TRBV7-9 -
TGTGCCAGCAGCTTAGTCCCACAGGGGGCTGGCGGCTACACCTTC CASSLVPQGAGGYTF TRBJ1-2 TRBD1 TRBV7-3 -
TGTGCCAGCAGCTTGGGGGGGCCCACTCGCAATCAGCCCCAGCATTTT CASSLGGPTRNQPQHF TRBJ1-5 - TRBV5-6 -
TGTGCCAGCAGCTTCGGGGGGCGAGATACCGGGGAGCTGTTTTTT CASSFGGRDTGELFF TRBJ2-2 - TRBV11-3 -
TGTGCCAGCAGCTTAATAGCGGGAGGTAGTGAGCAGTACTTC CASSLIAGGSEQYF TRBJ2-7 TRBD2 TRBV7-9 -
TGTGCCGCCACGGGGGCCTCTTCCTGGGGCTACACCTTC CAATGASSWGYTF TRBJ1-2 - TRBV6-6 few
TGTGCCAGCAGCTTACTTGAGGATCAGCCCCAGCATTTT CASSLLEDQPQHF TRBJ1-5 - TRBV7-8 few
TGTGCCAGCAGTCCCCCCGGGGTAGACAATGAGCAGTTCTTC CASSPPGVDNEQFF TRBJ2-1 - TRBV6-6 -
TGTGCCAGCAGCGAGGGTTGGGGGAATGAGCAGTTCTTC CASSEGWGNEQFF TRBJ2-1 - TRBV28 few
TGTGCCAGCAGCCCTAACAGGGATAACTATGGCTACACCTTC CASSPNRDNYGYTF TRBJ1-2 - TRBV6-6 -
TGTGCCAGCAGCCCTCGACCGGGCATGTACGAGCAGTACTTC CASSPRPGMYEQYF TRBJ2-7 - TRBV7-3 -
TGTGCCAGCAGCTCTACAGGATCCCTCTACTACGAGCAGTACTTC CASSSTGSLYYEQYF TRBJ2-7 - TRBV7-3 few
TGCGCCAGCAGCCAAGATGCGCTCGGAGGGTTAGAGCAGTACTTC CASSQDALGGLEQYF TRBJ2-7 - TRBV4-3 large
TGTGCCAGCAGCTTATTCTACGAGCAGTACTTC CASSLFYEQYF TRBJ2-7 - TRBV7-2 -
TGTGCCAGCAGAGGGCTGGTCACTGAAGCTTTCTTT CASRGLVTEAFF TRBJ1-1 - TRBV27 few
TGCGCCAGCAGTGAGAGGATGACAGAAAAACTGTTTTTT CASSERMTEKLFF TRBJ1-4 - TRBV10-1 -
TGTGCCAGCACCCTAGCGGGAGCTCGTTACGAGCAGTACTTC CASTLAGARYEQYF TRBJ2-7 TRBD2 TRBV7-9 -
TGTGCCAGCAGTGACGACCTTGGGGGCACAGATACGCAGTATTTT CASSDDLGGTDTQYF TRBJ2-3 - TRBV2 large
TGTGCCAGCAGCCTTATAAGCGGGGGGCCCTACAATGAGCAGTTCTTC CASSLISGGPYNEQFF TRBJ2-1 TRBD2 TRBV7-9 -
TGTGCCAGCAGCACAGAGTACCGACTAGCGGGAGGGTCCGCCCAGCAGTTCTTC CASSTEYRLAGGSAQQFF TRBJ2-1 TRBD2 TRBV5-4 few
TGCGCCAGCAGCTTGGGTTCGAGCGGGAGCAACCCAGATACGCAGTATTTT CASSLGSSGSNPDTQYF TRBJ2-3 TRBD2 TRBV5-1 -